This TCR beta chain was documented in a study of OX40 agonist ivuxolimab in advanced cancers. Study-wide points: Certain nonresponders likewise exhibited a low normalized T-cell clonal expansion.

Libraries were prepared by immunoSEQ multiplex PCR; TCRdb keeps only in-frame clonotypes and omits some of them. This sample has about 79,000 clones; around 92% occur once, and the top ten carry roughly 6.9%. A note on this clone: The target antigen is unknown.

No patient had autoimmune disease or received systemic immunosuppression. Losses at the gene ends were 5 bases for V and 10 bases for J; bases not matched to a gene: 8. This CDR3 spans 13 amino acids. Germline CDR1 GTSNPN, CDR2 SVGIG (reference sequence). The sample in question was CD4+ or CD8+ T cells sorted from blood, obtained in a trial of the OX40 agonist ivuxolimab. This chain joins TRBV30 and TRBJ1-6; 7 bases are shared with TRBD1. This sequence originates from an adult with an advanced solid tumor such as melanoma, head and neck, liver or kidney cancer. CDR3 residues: CAWEGQSNSPLHF. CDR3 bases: TGTGCCTGGGAGGGACAGTCAAACTCACCCCTCCACTTT. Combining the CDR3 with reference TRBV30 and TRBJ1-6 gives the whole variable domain SQTIHQWPATLVQPVGSPLSLECTVEGTSNPNLYWYRQAAGRGLQLLFYSVGIGQISSEVPQNLSASRPQDRQFILSSKKLLLSDSGFYLCAWEGQSNSPLHFGNGTRLTVT.